The rows below give T cell receptor beta chains drawn from one sample of a study of regulatory T cells in long-lasting Graves disease. TCRdb recomputed calls from the multiplex PCR reads with MiXCR, one row per CDR3 protein. The sample lists about 220,000 distinct CDR3 sequences, around 19% occurring once. These data are also associated with another study on T cells in Graves' hyperthyroidism and ophthalmopathy.

Sequences were derived from peripheral blood mononuclear cells (PBMCs), sampled at new diagnosis, from a patient treated with antithyroid drugs. These TCRs come from a woman aged 25-40 years with Graves disease. CDR3s include the opening cysteine and the closing phenylalanine or tryptophan. D genes are given only for firm matches. Clone size is shown for a subset of rows, as once, few, many or a class of expanded clone.

size | D | V | CDR3
many | - | TRBV12-3/TRBV12-4 | CASSFWDTRETQYF
many | - | TRBV28 | CASSLKGPLMNTEAFF
many | TRBD1 | TRBV11-3 | CASSLDHRGVSYNEQFF
many | - | TRBV9 | CASSVNSGNTIYF
many | TRBD1 | TRBV30 | CASQGTTSTDTQYF
many | - | TRBV28 | CASSFPKWASYEQYF
many | - | TRBV11-2 | CASSFAGQGQPQHF
many | TRBD1 | TRBV20-1 | CSARGDRVSGNTIYF
few | - | TRBV7-2 | CASSSPGSDEQYF
many | - | TRBV7-9 | CASSLGRNEKLFF
many | - | TRBV28 | CASSLQGLSYGYTF
many | TRBD2 | TRBV27 | CASSFRGRARNTGELFF
many | - | TRBV30 | CASTPTAGGTEAFF
- | - | TRBV6-1 | CASSEARAYGYTF
few | TRBD2 | TRBV6-1 | CASSLLAAGTDTQYF
many | - | TRBV28 | CASSEFAYEQYF
many | TRBD2 | TRBV12-3/TRBV12-4 | CASSLGQGGRADTQYF
many | - | TRBV19 | CASAWGYNEKLFF
many | TRBD1 | TRBV7-8 | CASSPAPGGRSAFF
many | - | TRBV6-5 | CASSYSERGGTEAFF
once | - | TRBV11-1 | CASSLEGTQYF
many | TRBD1 | TRBV30 | CAWRQGATTDTQYF
- | TRBD2 | TRBV18 | CASSPRGAGAETQYF
many | - | TRBV30 | CAWRGKRGFICEQYF
many | - | TRBV20-1 | CSARGPGGTDTQYF
many | - | TRBV20-1 | CSARLGQGNQPQHF
many | - | TRBV15 | CATSRDRRLSSYEQYF
- | - | TRBV19 | CASRGLSNQPQHF
few | TRBD1 | TRBV19 | CASSLIRGLGGNEQFF
few | TRBD1 | TRBV5-1 | CASSWGTGMNTEAFF
many | - | TRBV6-2/TRBV6-3 | CASSFTGTYYEQYF
once | - | TRBV2 | CASCQEPGGADTQYF
many | TRBD2 | TRBV5-8 | CASSRSAGGQQYF
once | TRBD2 | TRBV12-3/TRBV12-4 | CASRPTSGGTLEQYF
many | - | TRBV12-3/TRBV12-4 | CASTSGVANEQFF
many | - | TRBV30 | CAWSGAGTGRGTEAFF
- | TRBD1 | TRBV2 | CASSEGQGSTDTQYF
- | - | TRBV11-3 | CASSQGGIAAQETQYF
many | TRBD2 | TRBV2 | CASSSGLADGYEQYF
many | - | TRBV30 | CAWTLDRSVGELFF
many | - | TRBV29-1 | CSVEDWAASTDTQYF
many | TRBD1 | TRBV6-1 | CASSLGQGGRNIQYF
many | - | TRBV30 | CAWSRTNEKLFF
many | TRBD1 | TRBV6-1 | CASSDGTGPQGEPQHF